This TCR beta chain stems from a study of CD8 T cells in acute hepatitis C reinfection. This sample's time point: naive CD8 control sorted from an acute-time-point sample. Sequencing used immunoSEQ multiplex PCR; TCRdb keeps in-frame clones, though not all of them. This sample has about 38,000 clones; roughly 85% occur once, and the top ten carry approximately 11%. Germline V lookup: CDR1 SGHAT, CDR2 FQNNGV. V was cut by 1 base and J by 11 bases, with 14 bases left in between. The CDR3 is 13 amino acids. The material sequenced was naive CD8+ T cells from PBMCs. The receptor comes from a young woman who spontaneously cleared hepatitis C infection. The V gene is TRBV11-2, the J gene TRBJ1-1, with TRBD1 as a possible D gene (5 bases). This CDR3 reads CASSLGGRVNAFF. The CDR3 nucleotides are TGTGCCAGCAGCTTAGGCGGCAGGGTGAACGCTTTCTTT.